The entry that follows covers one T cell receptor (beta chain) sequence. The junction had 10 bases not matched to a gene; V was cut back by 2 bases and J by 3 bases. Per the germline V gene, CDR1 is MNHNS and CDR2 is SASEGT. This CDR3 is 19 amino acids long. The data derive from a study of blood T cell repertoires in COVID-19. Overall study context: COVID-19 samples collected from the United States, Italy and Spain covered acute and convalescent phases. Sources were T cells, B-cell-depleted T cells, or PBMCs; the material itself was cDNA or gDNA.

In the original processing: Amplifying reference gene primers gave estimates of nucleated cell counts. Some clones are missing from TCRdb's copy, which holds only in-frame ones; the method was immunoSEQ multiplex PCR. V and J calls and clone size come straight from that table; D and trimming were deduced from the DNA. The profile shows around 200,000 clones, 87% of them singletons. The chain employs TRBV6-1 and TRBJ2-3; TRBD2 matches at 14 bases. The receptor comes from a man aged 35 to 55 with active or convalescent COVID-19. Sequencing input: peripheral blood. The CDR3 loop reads CASSESPHGLAGGTDTQYF. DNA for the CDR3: TGTGCCAGCAGTGAATCCCCTCATGGACTAGCGGGGGGTACAGATACGCAGTATTTT.